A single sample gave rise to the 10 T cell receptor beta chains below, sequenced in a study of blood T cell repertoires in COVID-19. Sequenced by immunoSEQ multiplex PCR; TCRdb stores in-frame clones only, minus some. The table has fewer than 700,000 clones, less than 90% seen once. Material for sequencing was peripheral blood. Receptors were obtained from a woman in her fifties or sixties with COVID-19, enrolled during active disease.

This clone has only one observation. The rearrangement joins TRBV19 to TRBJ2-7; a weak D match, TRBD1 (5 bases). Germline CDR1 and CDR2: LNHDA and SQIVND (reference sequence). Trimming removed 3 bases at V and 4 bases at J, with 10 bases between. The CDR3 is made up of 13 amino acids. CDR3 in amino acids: CASSIDRAYEQYF. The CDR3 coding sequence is TGTGCCAGTAGTATTGACAGAGCGTACGAGCAGTACTTC.

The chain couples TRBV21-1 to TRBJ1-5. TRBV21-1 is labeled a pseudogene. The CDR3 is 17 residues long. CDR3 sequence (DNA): TGTGCCAGCAGCAACCGGACGGCCGGGGGGTGCAATCAGCCCCAGCATTTT. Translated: CASSNRTAGGCNQPQHF.

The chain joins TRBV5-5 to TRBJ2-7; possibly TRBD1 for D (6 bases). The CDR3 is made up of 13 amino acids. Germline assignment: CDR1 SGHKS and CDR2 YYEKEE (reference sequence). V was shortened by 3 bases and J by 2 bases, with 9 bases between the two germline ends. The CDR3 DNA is TGTGCCAGCAGCTGGACAGAGACCTACGAGCAGTACTTC. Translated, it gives CASSWTETYEQYF.

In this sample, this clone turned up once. CDR3 sequence: CATHKDFASNTGELFF. The CDR3 DNA sequence: TGTGCCACCCATAAGGACTTTGCTTCGAACACCGGGGAGCTGTTTTTT. V gene TRBV10-3 combines with J gene TRBJ2-2, with D tentatively TRBD2 (5 bases). Germline V gene data show CDR1 as ENHRY and CDR2 as SYGVKD. Trimming left V 10 bases short and J 0 bases short, with 18 bases between. This CDR3 contains 16 residues.

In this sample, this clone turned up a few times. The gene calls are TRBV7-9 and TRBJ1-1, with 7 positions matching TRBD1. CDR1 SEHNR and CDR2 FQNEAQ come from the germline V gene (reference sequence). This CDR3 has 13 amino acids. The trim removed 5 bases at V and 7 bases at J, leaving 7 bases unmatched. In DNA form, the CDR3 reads TGTGCCAGCAGCCTTCTAGGGACAGATGAAGCTTTCTTT. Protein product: CASSLLGTDEAFF.

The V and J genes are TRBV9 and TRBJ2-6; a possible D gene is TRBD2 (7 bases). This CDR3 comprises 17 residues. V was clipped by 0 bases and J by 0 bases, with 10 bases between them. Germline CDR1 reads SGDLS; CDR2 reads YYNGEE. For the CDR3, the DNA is TGTGCCAGCAGCGTAGAGGGGGGGAACTCTGGGGCCAACGTCCTGACTTTC. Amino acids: CASSVEGGNSGANVLTF.

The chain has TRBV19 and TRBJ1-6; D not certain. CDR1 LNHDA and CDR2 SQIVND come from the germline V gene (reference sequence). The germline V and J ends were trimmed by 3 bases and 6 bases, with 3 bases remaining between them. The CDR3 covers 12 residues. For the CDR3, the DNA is TGTGCCAGTAGTATCCTTAATTCACCCCTCCACTTT. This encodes CASSILNSPLHF.

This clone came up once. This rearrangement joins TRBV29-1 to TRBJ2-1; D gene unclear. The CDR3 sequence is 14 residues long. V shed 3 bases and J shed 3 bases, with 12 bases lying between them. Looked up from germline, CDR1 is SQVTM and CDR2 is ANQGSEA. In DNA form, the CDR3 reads TGCAGCGTTGATTTGGAGTTTGTCTACAATGAGCAGTTCTTC. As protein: CSVDLEFVYNEQFF.

CDR3 sequence: CASSPARDSEAFF. CDR3 nucleotides: TGTGCCAGCTCACCAGCCCGGGACAGTGAAGCTTTCTTT. The chain recombines TRBV18 with TRBJ1-1; 7 positions agree with TRBD1. Germline trimming cut 2 bases from V and 7 bases from J; bases unmatched to any gene: 4. Germline assignment: CDR1 KGHSH and CDR2 LQKENI. CDR3 length: 13 residues. The full variable domain, completed using reference TRBV18 and TRBJ1-1, is NAGVMQNPRHLVRRRGQEARLRCSPMKGHSHVYWYRQLPEEGLKFMVYLQKENIIDESGMPKERFSAEFPKEGPSILRIQQVVRGDSAAYFCASSPARDSEAFFGQGTRLTVV.

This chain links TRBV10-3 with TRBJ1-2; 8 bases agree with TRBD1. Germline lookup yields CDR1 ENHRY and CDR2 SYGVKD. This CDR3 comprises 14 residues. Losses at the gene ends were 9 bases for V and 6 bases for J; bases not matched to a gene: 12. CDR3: CAMSLDREAHGYTF. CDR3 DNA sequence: TGTGCCATGTCGCTGGACAGGGAGGCGCATGGCTACACCTTC.